The rows below give T cell receptor beta chains drawn from one sample of a study of human T cells and chemical hapten exposure. In TCRdb, the RACE reads were re-called with MiXCR into one record per CDR3 protein. The table has around 380,000 distinct CDR3 sequences, 4.8% seen once. The specimen comprised whole blood, sampled in connection with sensitization to the hapten diphenylcyclopropenone (DPC). These TCRs come from a woman aged 50 to 65 with alopecia areata. Some clones in this sample may be carry-over from other donors' samples. Each CDR3 is given without its conserved first and last residue. The order of the fields is J gene, V gene, CDR3 protein.

J gene: TRBJ1-5; V gene: TRBV5-6; CDR3 protein: ASSKRRGSQPQH
J gene: TRBJ2-5; V gene: TRBV28; CDR3 protein: ASSSGGAPETQY
J gene: TRBJ2-2; V gene: TRBV12-3/TRBV12-4; CDR3 protein: ASSLARGHTGELF
J gene: TRBJ1-4; V gene: TRBV27; CDR3 protein: ASSLGEGGDEKLF
J gene: TRBJ2-3; V gene: TRBV5-1; CDR3 protein: ASSLETTPQDTQY
J gene: TRBJ2-7; V gene: TRBV20-1; CDR3 protein: SATGRGSQPEQY
J gene: TRBJ1-1; V gene: TRBV18; CDR3 protein: ASSPGPATEAF
J gene: TRBJ2-2; V gene: TRBV9; CDR3 protein: ASSGAGERPTGELF
J gene: TRBJ2-7; V gene: TRBV25-1; CDR3 protein: ASSAAGTEIYEQY
J gene: TRBJ1-2; V gene: TRBV19; CDR3 protein: ASSIDNRDYGYT
J gene: TRBJ2-1; V gene: TRBV20-1; CDR3 protein: SAREGLAGSYNEQF
J gene: TRBJ2-3; V gene: TRBV9; CDR3 protein: ASSVAWGEADTQY
J gene: TRBJ2-7; V gene: TRBV2; CDR3 protein: ASSDLGGMAYEQY
J gene: TRBJ1-1; V gene: TRBV7-2; CDR3 protein: ATDGGFNTEAF
J gene: TRBJ1-2; V gene: TRBV29-1; CDR3 protein: SVQTYGYT
J gene: TRBJ2-2; V gene: TRBV13; CDR3 protein: ASSSRGRTGELF
J gene: TRBJ2-7; V gene: TRBV29-1; CDR3 protein: SVGPSGVNEQY
J gene: TRBJ1-5; V gene: TRBV30; CDR3 protein: AWSVGGDNQPQH
J gene: TRBJ1-1; V gene: TRBV5-1; CDR3 protein: ASSLEGTEAF
J gene: TRBJ2-2; V gene: TRBV6-2/TRBV6-3; CDR3 protein: AVLTSGRSPGELF
J gene: TRBJ2-3; V gene: TRBV20-1; CDR3 protein: SARSEAGGPPDTQY
J gene: TRBJ1-2; V gene: TRBV4-2; CDR3 protein: ASSQDRGGANYGYT
J gene: TRBJ2-7; V gene: TRBV28; CDR3 protein: ASSDGQGTTYEQY